The T cell receptor beta chain under discussion was sequenced for a study of T cells after yellow fever vaccination. The study's findings and limits: Researchers cautioned that FACS-sorted repertoires could harbor abundant clonotypes contaminating from the bulk population.

The CDR3 loop spans 16 amino acids. Germline V gives CDR1 GTSNPN, CDR2 SVGIG (reference sequence). V lost 2 bases to trimming and J lost 5 bases, with 22 bases between them. This clonotype was detected a few times. No antigen is known for it. TCRdb fed the 5' RACE reads into MiXCR, producing one record per CDR3 protein. The sample records about 400,000 distinct CDR3 sequences, 6.2% being singletons. The sequencing here drew on PBMCs, taken 5 days after the yellow fever booster vaccination. The chain is built from TRBV30 and TRBJ2-7, with no clear D. The TCR was taken from a man aged 25-45 years who received the YFV17D yellow fever vaccine. DNA of the CDR3: TGTGCCTGGAGTCCCTTAACAGTTCTGGGGAAAGACGAGCAGTACTTC. It is translated as CAWSPLTVLGKDEQYF.